Listed here are 32 T cell receptor beta chains from one sample, sequenced in a study of tissue T cells after allogeneic stem cell transplantation (dated by TCRdb to 2022 to 2024). The sample's time point, from its label and the paper: mouse harvest day 7 after allogeneic transplant. Mouse grafts combined 10^7 T-cell-depleted bone marrow cells with 10^6 splenic CD5+ T cells, given via tail vein injection. Library creation used the immunoSEQ multiplex PCR assay. The table comes from immuneACCESS by way of TCRdb, which keeps in-frame sequences with V and J called. Part of the clones is missing from these tables; in studies checked, under half for an unresolved V gene and the rest for unknown reasons. A total of approximately 5,000 clones appear in this sample, roughly 47% of them only once. Together, the top ten hold less than 8.5% of the sample. The sequenced material came from gut tissue. These receptors were taken from a female BALB/c mouse given C57BL/6 T cells with graft-versus-host disease after an allogeneic hematopoietic cell transplant.

About this clone itself: Genes and germline are mouse. The read falls 1 residue short of the CDR3 end, and the missing part is taken from the germline J gene. The chain uses TRBV1 and TRBJ1-6; 10 bases map to TRBD1. TRBJ1-6 is labeled an ORF, and its function is uncertain. Germline V lookup: CDR1 NSQYPW, CDR2 LRSPGD (reference sequence). The J segment lost 7 bases and the V segment lost 3 bases, leaving 3 bases of the junction unmatched. This CDR3 is 15 amino acids long. This CDR3 reads CTCSARDRGNSPLYF. Partial CDR3 DNA: TGCACCTGCAGTGCCCGGGACAGGGGCAATTCGCCCCTCTAC.

With regard to this clone: Gene names are the mouse ones. The CDR3 is cut off 1 residue early in the read; its end comes from the germline J gene. This sequence joins TRBV3 and TRBJ2-7, with TRBD1 matching over 7 bases. Germline V CDR1 and CDR2: SNHLY, FYNGKV (reference sequence). There are 13 residues in the CDR3. V lost 0 bases and J lost 6; bases outside the gene matches: 2. The sequenced part of the CDR3 DNA is TGTGCCAGCAGCTTAGCAAACAGGGGTGAACAGTAC. Amino acids: CASSLANRGEQY. The entire CDR3 is CASSLANRGEQYF.

Comment on this clone: Germline and genes here are mouse. The read halts 1 residue ahead of the CDR3 end, with the missing end drawn from the germline J gene. The chain joins TRBV26 to TRBJ2-3; D call uncertain. Germline V CDR1 and CDR2: KGHPV, FQNQEV (reference sequence). The CDR3 sequence is 13 residues long. The V end was cut by 2 bases, the J end by 0 bases, with 3 bases between. CDR3 region: CASSLASAETLYF. The part of the CDR3 DNA that was read is TGTGCCAGCAGTCTGGCCAGTGCAGAAACGCTGTAT.

As for this clone: Here the gene names and germline are mouse. The read terminates 1 residue before the CDR3 end, so the remaining end is supplied by the germline J gene. The V and J genes are TRBV12-1 and TRBJ1-5, with D uncertain. CDR1 SGHSN and CDR2 HYEKVE come from the germline V gene. The V gene lost 0 bases and the J gene lost 0 bases, with 8 bases spanning the gap. This CDR3 is 15 amino acids long. The CDR3 sequence: CASSLDKYNNQAPLF. The CDR3 bases that were read are TGTGCCAGCTCTCTCGACAAATATAACAACCAGGCTCCGCTT.

For this clone: Gene names denote mouse genes. The read ends 1 residue before the CDR3 terminus; that terminus is restored from the germline J gene. The J gene is TRBJ2-3, the V gene TRBV12-2; D could derive from TRBD1 or TRBD2 (5 bases each). The CDR3 contains 14 residues. Germline lookup yields CDR1 SGHLS and CDR2 HYDKME. With 1 base removed from V and 3 bases from J, the gap between germline ends came to 10 bases. CDR3 bases read: TGTGCCAGCTCTCTGGCGGGGCTCGCAGAAACGCTGTAT. Its translation is CASSLAGLAETLY. The whole CDR3 sequence is CASSLAGLAETLYF.

Regarding this clone: Gene names follow the mouse nomenclature. Read sequence stops 1 residue before the CDR3 end, and the germline J gene provides the missing end. The V call is TRBV2, the J call TRBJ2-4; perhaps TRBD1 as D (5 bases). CDR1 is LGHNA and CDR2 is YSYQKL in the germline V gene. Trimming cost V 3 bases and J 4 bases, with 5 bases left between them. This CDR3 is built from 12 residues. The CDR3 bases that were read are TGTGCCAGCAGCCAGACAGAAAACACCTTGTAC. Its protein product is CASSQTENTLY. The whole CDR3 region reads CASSQTENTLYF.

This clone appeared a few times. The listed genes are named as in mouse. The missing CDR3 end, 1 residue past where the read stops, is filled in from the germline J gene. The same CDR3 arises from other DNA sequences in this sample as well. The genes are TRBV26 and TRBJ1-3, with TRBD1 matching 7 bases. The germline V gene encodes CDR1 KGHPV and CDR2 FQNQEV (reference sequence). The CDR3 spans 14 residues. V lost 4 bases to trimming and J lost 3 bases; unmatched junction nucleotides: 3. CDR3 sequence: CASSPDRVGNTLYF. The part of the CDR3 DNA that was read is TGTGCCAGCAGTCCCGACAGGGTTGGAAATACGCTCTAT.

As concerns this clone: The listed genes are named as in mouse. The sequenced CDR3 bases are TGCACCTGCAGTGCACCTGGGGAAAACACCTTGTAC. This gives the protein CTCSAPGENTLY. The whole CDR3 is CTCSAPGENTLYF. This sequence joins TRBV1 and TRBJ2-4; a weak D match, TRBD2 (6 bases). Read sequence stops 1 residue before the CDR3 end, and the germline J gene provides the missing end. CDR3 length: 13 amino acids. The V and J ends lost 2 bases and 4 bases respectively, with 7 bases between them. Germline-derived CDR1 and CDR2 are NSQYPW and LRSPGD (reference sequence).

In its sample, this clone was seen once. The gene names given are mouse names. The read finishes 1 residue shy of the CDR3 end, and the germline J gene is used to complete it. This sequence joins TRBV12-2 and TRBJ2-5; 7 bases line up with TRBD1. In germline, CDR1 is SGHLS, CDR2 HYDKME. J lost 2 bases, V lost 2 bases, and 3 bases had no gene match. The CDR3 has 14 residues. CDR3 sequence reads: CASSPGQIQDTQYF. The sequenced CDR3 bases are TGTGCCAGCTCTCCGGGACAGATCCAAGACACCCAGTAC.

This clone was recorded a few times. Gene names and germline refer to mouse. Sequencing ends 1 residue short of the CDR3 end; the germline J gene provides the rest. The chain recombines TRBV19 with TRBJ2-5, with 7 bases identical to TRBD2. V shed 3 bases and J 3 bases; nucleotides not matched to a gene: 4. Per germline, CDR1 FNHDT and CDR2 SITEND (reference sequence). The CDR3 length is 14 residues. The CDR3 region is CASSTRTGQDTQYF. CDR3 bases read: TGTGCCAGCAGTACCCGGACTGGTCAAGACACCCAGTAC.

Concerning this clone: Genes here carry mouse names. The DNA read from the CDR3 is TGTGCTAGCCACCAGGACAGTCAAGACACCCAGTAC. Translation: CASHQDSQDTQY. The entire CDR3 is CASHQDSQDTQYF. The chain recombines TRBV29 with TRBJ2-5, with a possible D match to TRBD1 (6 bases). With the read ending 1 residue before the CDR3 end, the germline J gene is used to fill in that end. CDR1 is MSHET, CDR2 SYDVDS, per germline. Trimming took off 8 bases at V and 3 bases at J, with 12 bases between the two ends. CDR3 length: 13 amino acids.

Regarding this clone: Mouse gene names and germline throughout. The CDR3 is cut off 1 residue early in the read; its end comes from the germline J gene. The genes are TRBV13-2 and TRBJ2-5; the match to TRBD2 covers 10 bases. The length of the CDR3 is 16 residues. V was pared by 0 bases and J by 6 bases, with 7 bases of the junction left unmatched. Germline V gene sequence: CDR1 NNHNN, CDR2 SYGAGS (reference sequence). The covered CDR3 bases are TGTGCCAGCGGTGATGCCCCGACTGGGGGGCGCGACACCCAGTAC. Encoded protein: CASGDAPTGGRDTQY. The entire CDR3 protein reads CASGDAPTGGRDTQYF.

This clone was seen a handful of times. Here the gene names and germline are mouse. Read data end 1 residue before the CDR3 end; the end is taken from the germline J gene. The chain couples TRBV13-3 to TRBJ2-1; tentatively, D is TRBD1 (6 bases). This CDR3 region has 12 residues. Germline values: CDR1 NNHDY, CDR2 SYVADS. V gave up 4 bases and J gave up 7 bases, with 9 bases separating them. CDR3 DNA (partial): TGTGCCAGCAGTTCAGGGGAGGCTGAGCAGTTC. Encoded protein: CASSSGEAEQF. The entire CDR3 is CASSSGEAEQFF.

For this clone: Gene names are mouse gene names. Read coverage stops 1 residue before the CDR3 terminus; the germline J gene supplies the remainder. This chain joins TRBV15 and TRBJ2-5; 7 bases line up with TRBD1. Germline V gene data show CDR1 as SGHND and CDR2 as FRSKSL. This CDR3 has 13 residues. Trimming took 3 bases from V and 6 from J; bases not matched to a gene: 3. The CDR3 region is CASSFTGEDTQYF. The part of the CDR3 DNA that was read is TGTGCCAGCAGTTTCACAGGGGAGGACACCCAGTAC.

As concerns this clone: Each gene name is a mouse one. The read ends 1 residue before the CDR3 terminus; that terminus is restored from the germline J gene. The chain employs TRBV26 and TRBJ2-4; the D is unclear. V was pared by 3 bases and J by 3 bases, with 4 bases between. CDR3 length equals 12 residues. CDR1 is KGHPV and CDR2 is FQNQEV in the germline V gene (reference sequence). The part of the CDR3 DNA that was read is TGTGCCAGCAGTCTCGAGCAAAACACCTTGTAC. This encodes CASSLEQNTLY. The CDR3 reads in full as CASSLEQNTLYF.

Points on this clone: Gene labels here are mouse ones. The observed sequence ends 1 residue before the CDR3 terminus, with the missing tail filled in from the germline J gene. This sequence joins TRBV29 and TRBJ2-2; a possible D gene is TRBD1 (7 bases). Trimming removed 3 bases at V and 3 bases at J, with 11 bases between. The germline gives CDR1 MSHET, CDR2 SYDVDS. This CDR3 has 15 amino acids. The covered CDR3 bases are TGTGCTAGCAGTTTGGAGGGGGCGGACACCGGGCAGCTCTAC. Translation: CASSLEGADTGQLY. The CDR3 reads in full as CASSLEGADTGQLYF.

This clone was observed a few times. The genes are named according to mouse. The CDR3 end is not reached by the read, which stops 1 residue before it; the germline J gene fills it in. V usage is TRBV15 and J usage is TRBJ2-7; D is unclear. Per germline, CDR1 SGHND and CDR2 FRSKSL. The CDR3 length is 12 residues. Trimming pared 5 bases from V and 4 bases from J, leaving 9 bases between. The CDR3 spells CASSPQTYEQYF. CDR3 DNA, as far as it was read: TGTGCCAGCAGTCCTCAGACGTATGAACAGTAC. Full variable domain (rest looked up from reference TRBV15 and TRBJ2-7): DAGVTQTPRHEVAEKGQTIILKCEPVSGHNDLFWYRQTKIQGLELLSYFRSKSLMEDGGAFKDRFKAEMLNSSFSTLKIQPTEPKDSAVYLCASSPQTYEQYFGPGTRLTVL.

Of note for this clone: All gene names here are mouse names. The read is 1 residue too short to cover the CDR3 end, so that end is filled in from the germline J gene. V gene TRBV16 combines with J gene TRBJ2-4; 10 bases fit TRBD2. CDR1 is SGHSA, CDR2 FRNQAP, per germline. The V segment lost 3 bases and the J segment 0 bases; nucleotides outside the gene matches: 6. This CDR3 has 17 amino acids. The CDR3: CASSFAGLGSSQNTLYF. The CDR3 DNA, read in part, is TGTGCAAGCAGCTTTGCGGGACTGGGGTCTAGTCAAAACACCTTGTAC. Combining the CDR3 with reference TRBV16 and TRBJ2-4 gives the whole variable domain NAGVIQTPRHKVTGKGQEATLWCEPISGHSAVFWYRQTIVQGLEFLTYFRNQAPIDDSGMPKERFSAQMPNQSHSTLKIQSTQPQDSAVYLCASSFAGLGSSQNTLYFGAGTRLSVL.

Worth noting for this clone: Germline and genes here are mouse. From the germline J gene comes the end of the CDR3, since the read stops 1 residue before it. The chain joins TRBV3 to TRBJ2-7; TRBD1 matches at 10 bases. V was pared by 1 base and J by 6 bases, with 3 bases of the junction left unmatched. CDR3 size: 14 residues. CDR1 and CDR2 (germline): SNHLY, FYNGKV (reference sequence). CDR3 residues: CASSLVDRGLEQYF. Incomplete CDR3 DNA: TGTGCCAGCAGCTTAGTTGACAGGGGGCTTGAACAGTAC.

Details on this clone: Gene names follow the mouse nomenclature. With the read ending 1 residue before the CDR3 end, the germline J gene is used to fill in that end. The genes are TRBV12-2 and TRBJ2-4; 8 nucleotides align to TRBD1. Germline assignment: CDR1 SGHLS and CDR2 HYDKME. V shed 2 bases and J 6 bases; nucleotides not matched to a gene: 3. The CDR3 extends over 13 amino acids. The CDR3 DNA, read in part, is TGTGCCAGCTCTCCGACAGGGGAGAACACCTTGTAC. Encoded protein: CASSPTGENTLY. The full CDR3 sequence reads CASSPTGENTLYF. Full variable domain (rest looked up from reference TRBV12-2 and TRBJ2-4): NSGVVQSPRYIIKGKGERSILKCIPISGHLSVAWYQQTQGQELKFFIQHYDKMERDKGNLPSRFSVQQFDDYHSEMNMSALELEDSAVYFCASSPTGENTLYFGAGTRLSVL.

Regarding this clone: Mouse names are used for the genes. With the read ending 1 residue before the CDR3 end, the germline J gene is used to fill in that end. The rearrangement joins TRBV3 to TRBJ2-4; TRBD2 agrees at 11 bases. Germline V lookup: CDR1 SNHLY, CDR2 FYNGKV (reference sequence). CDR3 size: 15 residues. Trimming cost V 4 bases and J 3 bases; bases outside gene matches: 3. The DNA read from the CDR3 is TGTGCCAGCAGCTCCCGACTGGGGGGGCAAAACACCTTGTAC. Protein sequence: CASSSRLGGQNTLY. The CDR3 reads in full as CASSSRLGGQNTLYF.

Points on this clone: Gene names are the mouse ones. Sequencing ends 1 residue short of the CDR3 end; the germline J gene provides the rest. This chain connects TRBV23 to TRBJ1-1. The CDR3 contains 13 residues. Germline V gene data show CDR1 as KGHTA and CDR2 as FQNQQP. The part of the CDR3 DNA that was read is TGCTCCAGCAGGAGGGGGGGGAACACAGAAGTCTTC. Translated: CSSRRGGNTEVF. The CDR3 as a whole reads CSSRRGGNTEVFF.

This clone appeared a few times. Gene names refer to mouse genes. The CDR3 DNA, read in part, is TGTGCCAGCGGTGATGGGGACAAAAATTCTGGAAATACGCTCTAT. Translated: CASGDGDKNSGNTLY. The full CDR3 is CASGDGDKNSGNTLYF. The chain couples TRBV13-2 to TRBJ1-3, with D maybe TRBD1 (6 bases). Sequencing ends 1 residue short of the CDR3 end; the germline J gene provides the rest. Germline values: CDR1 NNHNN, CDR2 SYGAGS (reference sequence). CDR3 size: 16 residues. Trimming removed 0 bases at V and 0 bases at J, with 10 bases between.

A single count supports this clone. The gene symbols are mouse symbols. The CDR3 reads CASSLNANTEVFF. The CDR3 DNA, read in part, is TGTGCCAGCAGCCTCAATGCAAACACAGAAGTCTTC. The J gene is TRBJ1-1, the V gene TRBV15, with D uncertain. The sequence runs out 1 residue before the end of the CDR3; the remainder is reconstructed from the germline J gene. The length of the CDR3 is 13 residues. V lost 6 bases to trimming and J lost 0 bases, with 8 bases between them. Germline V lookup: CDR1 SGHND, CDR2 FRSKSL.

This clone has more than one count but fewer than ten. Gene names are the mouse ones. The read stops 1 residue short of the end of the CDR3; the missing end is completed from the germline J gene. This chain uses TRBV16 with TRBJ1-4; D might be TRBD1 (5 bases). The CDR3 sequence is 13 residues long. V shed 1 base and J shed 7 bases, with 7 bases lying between them. Germline V lookup: CDR1 SGHSA, CDR2 FRNQAP. CDR3 sequence reads: CASSLGGSERLFF. CDR3 DNA (partial): TGTGCAAGCAGCTTAGGGGGGAGCGAAAGATTATTT.

A note on this clone: Mouse names are used for the genes. The CDR3 is cut off 1 residue early in the read; its end comes from the germline J gene. Other nucleotide sequences from this sample produce the same CDR3. This chain links TRBV5 with TRBJ2-1; tentative D call: TRBD2 (6 bases). The germline gives CDR1 LGHNA, CDR2 YNLKQL (reference sequence). This CDR3 has 14 residues. V was clipped by 0 bases and J by 4 bases, with 7 bases between them. CDR3 DNA, as far as it was read: TGTGCCAGCAGCCAAGACTGGGGATATGCTGAGCAGTTC. As protein: CASSQDWGYAEQF. The whole CDR3 sequence is CASSQDWGYAEQFF.

There are a few counts of this clone. Mouse gene names and germline throughout. Read data end 1 residue before the CDR3 end; the end is taken from the germline J gene. This sequence joins TRBV12-2 and TRBJ1-4; 12 bases line up with TRBD1. J was trimmed by 7 bases and V by 2 bases; bases with no gene match: 4. The germline gives CDR1 SGHLS, CDR2 HYDKME. The CDR3 covers 15 residues. CDR3 sequence: CASSPGQGAGERLFF. The CDR3 DNA, read in part, is TGTGCCAGCTCTCCGGGACAGGGGGCGGGCGAAAGATTATTT.

This clone has more than one count but fewer than ten. The gene symbols are mouse symbols. The DNA ends 1 residue before the CDR3 does, and the rest of the CDR3 is filled in from the germline J gene. Different DNA sequences within this sample yield the same CDR3. This sequence joins TRBV3 and TRBJ2-7; D is undetermined. Deletions cut 4 bases from V and 0 bases from J, with 4 bases between. The germline gives CDR1 SNHLY, CDR2 FYNGKV (reference sequence). This CDR3 is built from 12 residues. CDR3 bases read: TGTGCCAGCAGCTCTAGCTCCTATGAACAGTAC. This sequence encodes CASSSSSYEQY. The whole CDR3 sequence reads CASSSSSYEQYF. Full variable domain (rest looked up from reference TRBV3 and TRBJ2-7): GPKVLQIPSHQIIDMGQMVTLNCDPVSNHLYFYWYKQILGQQMEFLVNFYNGKVMEKSKLFKDQFSVERPDGSYFTLKIQPTALEDSAVYFCASSSSSYEQYFGPGTRLTVL.

The table lists this clone with a count of one. Gene names are the mouse ones. The read comes to an end 1 residue before the CDR3 does, leaving the germline J gene to fill in the end. V and J are TRBV3 and TRBJ2-4; 10 bases fit TRBD1. CDR3 length equals 14 residues. Germline CDR1 SNHLY, CDR2 FYNGKV (reference sequence). Unmatched junction bases numbered 3, after V lost 4 bases and J lost 5 bases. The CDR3 loop is CASSWGQGRNTLYF. CDR3 DNA, as far as it was read: TGTGCCAGCAGCTGGGGACAGGGGAGAAACACCTTGTAC.

Comment on this clone: Mouse names are used for the genes. The CDR3 end is not reached by the read, which stops 1 residue before it; the germline J gene fills it in. The rearrangement links TRBV23 to TRBJ1-2; TRBD1 was called by the table and not checked on the DNA. CDR1 is KGHTA and CDR2 is FQNQQP in the germline V gene. The CDR3 loop spans 15 amino acids. The CDR3 here is CSSSQPGHANSDYTF. The CDR3 bases that were read are TGCTCCAGCAGTCAACCGGGACATGCAAACTCCGACTACACC.

This clone came up a few times. Genes and germline come from the mouse. The sequence runs out 1 residue before the end of the CDR3; the remainder is reconstructed from the germline J gene. The gene calls are TRBV3 and TRBJ1-5; D gene unclear. Germline loops: CDR1 SNHLY, CDR2 FYNGKV (reference sequence). This CDR3 has 13 amino acids. The V end lost 3 bases, the J end lost 3 bases, and 6 bases lay between the germline ends. The part of the CDR3 DNA that was read is TGTGCCAGCAGCTTCCCAGTCAACCAGGCTCCGCTT. Its protein product is CASSFPVNQAPL. The full CDR3 protein is CASSFPVNQAPLF.

For this clone: Mouse gene names apply. Sequencing ends 1 residue short of the CDR3 end; the germline J gene provides the rest. J is TRBJ2-1 and V is TRBV15; the match to TRBD2 covers 8 bases. Unmatched junction bases numbered 4, after V lost 6 bases and J lost 0 bases. This CDR3 has 15 amino acids. Looked up from germline, CDR1 is SGHND and CDR2 is FRSKSL. Incomplete CDR3 DNA: TGTGCCAGCAGCCCACTGGGGGATAACTATGCTGAGCAGTTC. The encoded protein is CASSPLGDNYAEQF. The complete CDR3 sequence is CASSPLGDNYAEQFF.